Described below is a single TCR beta chain sequence and its context. The antigen remains undetermined. The sample belongs to a study of cytomegalovirus exposure and HLA in healthy donors. Study conclusions and caveats: TCR beta V- and J-gene trimming, according to a later analysis, was linked to a missense DCLRE1C variant.

With V trimmed by 0 bases and J by 2 bases, 3 bases remained unmatched. Germline V gene sequence: CDR1 MNHNY, CDR2 SVGAGI (reference sequence). The CDR3 has 16 amino acids. Primers for the PCR totalled 60 Vbeta and 13 Jbeta. The repertoire was sequenced with immunoSEQ multiplex PCR; TCRdb's copy has only in-frame clones and lacks some. Of 85,000 to 100,000 clones listed, approximately 86% are singletons. The sample consisted of PBMCs. The receptor was derived from a man in his thirties or forties in good health and CMV-seropositive. The rearrangement joins TRBV6-6 to TRBJ2-1; 8 nucleotides align to TRBD2. For the CDR3, the DNA is TGTGCCAGCAGTTACTCTTCAGCGGGAGCCTACAATGAGCAGTTCTTC. Its protein is CASSYSSAGAYNEQFF.